Given below is one TCR beta chain in context. These data are taken from a study of blood T cells in healthy people across ages. CDR1 SGHRS and CDR2 YFSETQ come from the germline V gene. The CDR3 sequence is 14 residues long. Through a sample-barcoded 5' primer and a J-beta primer mix, a second PCR was run for about 6 to 11 cycles. In TCRdb, the 5' RACE reads were re-called with MiXCR into one record per CDR3 protein. The sample has approximately 800,000 distinct CDR3 sequences; roughly 25% are singletons. The same data also contributed to another study, on T cells of mothers and their children.

The clonotype originates from a boy younger than 18 in good health. The sequencing sample was made of blood. This chain uses TRBV5-1 with TRBJ2-5; no clear D gene. The end of the DNA fits TRBJ2-7 better, so the J call may be wrong. The CDR3 region has the DNA TGCGCCAGCAGCGAGGTCAACAAGGCCCACGAGCAGTACTTC. Its translation: CASSEVNKAHEQYF.